This passage covers 14 T cell receptor beta chains from one sample sequenced in a study of Ad26.COV2.S vaccination and SARS-CoV-2 variants. Clones were read by immunoSEQ multiplex PCR, and TCRdb kept only the in-frame ones, dropping some. The sample lists approximately 360,000 clones, roughly four fifths occurring once. Documented treatment: 19 received Ad26.COV2.S at low or high dose, single or two shots; about five received placebo; per-sample allocation not given. The investigators took samples on day 63 after the first vaccine or placebo injection. Sequencing was performed on peripheral blood, taken in a trial of Ad26.COV2.S vaccine versus placebo. The receptors shown here come from a person aged 18-60 years who received the Ad26.COV2.S COVID-19 vaccine or a placebo.

V and J are TRBV5-1 and TRBJ2-2; the match to TRBD1 covers 8 bases. CDR3 length: 15 residues. Trimming cost V 7 bases and J 5 bases; bases outside gene matches: 10. Germline V gene lookup returns CDR1 SGHRS and CDR2 YFSETQ. The CDR3 loop is CASRTGQASTGELFF. In DNA form, the CDR3 reads TGCGCCAGCCGGACGGGACAGGCTTCAACCGGGGAGCTGTTTTTT. Complete variable domain (other parts from reference TRBV5-1 and TRBJ2-2): KAGVTQTPRYLIKTRGQQVTLSCSPISGHRSVSWYQQTPGQGLQFLFEYFSETQRNKGNFPGRFSGRQFSNSRSEMNVSTLELGDSALYLCASRTGQASTGELFFGEGSRLTVL.

This clone was seen only once. Within the sample, other DNA sequences also encode this same CDR3. This chain links TRBV6-5 with TRBJ1-2, with TRBD1 matching over 9 bases. J gave up 7 bases and V 4 bases, and 4 bases lay outside the gene matches. Germline CDR1 reads MNHEY; CDR2 reads SVGAGI. The CDR3 contains 13 residues. CDR3 protein: CASSLQGARGYTF. In DNA, the CDR3 is TGTGCCAGCAGTTTACAGGGGGCTCGTGGCTACACCTTC.

This clone was seen a few times. The chain recombines TRBV7-2 with TRBJ1-5; a weak D match, TRBD1 (5 bases). This CDR3 has 19 amino acids. CDR1 and CDR2 from the germline V gene are SGHTA and FQGNSA. The V end was cut by 5 bases, the J end by 11 bases, with 34 bases between. CDR3 amino acids: CASSRTTRERGPTTGAQHF. The CDR3 coding sequence is TGTGCCAGCAGCCGTACTACACGTGAACGGGGCCCTACAACGGGGGCCCAGCATTTT.

CDR3 region: CAISESSQGALENGYTF. CDR3 sequence (DNA): TGTGCCATCAGTGAGTCGAGTCAGGGGGCGTTGGAAAATGGCTACACCTTC. V and J are TRBV10-3 and TRBJ1-2; 8 bases agree with TRBD1. Trimming at V came to 0 bases and at J to 6 bases, leaving 12 bases not matched to a gene. The CDR3 has 17 amino acids. Germline V gene data show CDR1 as ENHRY and CDR2 as SYGVKD.

This clone was counted a few times. V is TRBV3-1 (or the pseudogene TRBV3-2) and J is TRBJ2-7; a possible D gene is TRBD1 (6 bases). The ends were cut back, 1 base at V and 6 bases at J, with 7 bases in the middle. This CDR3 has 12 residues. The V gene's germline CDR1 is LGHDT and CDR2 YNNKEL (reference sequence). CDR3 region: CASSQAGVEQYF. CDR3 DNA: TGTGCCAGCAGCCAAGCAGGGGTCGAGCAGTACTTC.

CDR3: CSVEGTGKADTQYF. The CDR3 DNA reads as TGCAGCGTTGAAGGGACAGGGAAGGCAGATACGCAGTATTTT. This rearrangement joins TRBV29-1 to TRBJ2-3; 8 bases are shared with TRBD1. Trimming at V came to 1 base and at J to 4 bases, leaving 4 bases not matched to a gene. From germline, CDR1 is SQVTM and CDR2 ANQGSEA. The CDR3 extends over 14 amino acids.

The chain has TRBV5-1 and TRBJ1-2, with D hard to call. This CDR3 spans 14 amino acids. V lost 0 bases and J 8 bases, leaving 14 bases between the germline ends. From germline, CDR1 is SGHRS and CDR2 YFSETQ. The CDR3 DNA reads as TGCGCCAGCAGCTTGGGTCGGGGAAGTGGAGGCTACACCTTC. Its protein is CASSLGRGSGGYTF. Filled out from reference TRBV5-1 and TRBJ1-2, the complete variable domain reads KAGVTQTPRYLIKTRGQQVTLSCSPISGHRSVSWYQQTPGQGLQFLFEYFSETQRNKGNFPGRFSGRQFSNSRSEMNVSTLELGDSALYLCASSLGRGSGGYTFGSGTRLTVV.

This clone was seen just once. The chain has TRBV27 and TRBJ2-7; D unresolved. This CDR3 is 14 amino acids long. The V end was cut by 2 bases, the J end by 2 bases, with 10 bases between. Germline V gives CDR1 MNHEY, CDR2 SMNVEV (reference sequence). The CDR3 spells CASSLARKAYEQYF. DNA of the CDR3: TGTGCCAGCAGTTTAGCCAGGAAAGCCTACGAGCAGTACTTC.

This clone was recorded a few times. The gene calls are TRBV6-5 and TRBJ2-2; TRBD2 aligns across 13 bases. The V segment lost 5 bases and the J segment 5 bases; nucleotides outside the gene matches: 2. The CDR3 contains 15 residues. Germline loops: CDR1 MNHEY, CDR2 SVGAGI. The CDR3 loop reads CASSRGLAGTGELFF. In nucleotides, the CDR3 is TGTGCCAGCAGTCGGGGACTAGCGGGGACCGGGGAGCTGTTTTTT.

A remark on this clone: This sample includes further DNA sequences coding for the same CDR3. The chain links TRBV5-1 to TRBJ2-3, with D unclear. V was pared by 0 bases and J by 0 bases, with 2 bases between. CDR1 is SGHRS, CDR2 YFSETQ, per germline. The CDR3 contains 13 residues. The CDR3 loop is CASSLVSTDTQYF. DNA of the CDR3: TGCGCCAGCAGCTTGGTGAGCACAGATACGCAGTATTTT. Full variable domain (outside the CDR3, taken from reference TRBV5-1 and TRBJ2-3): KAGVTQTPRYLIKTRGQQVTLSCSPISGHRSVSWYQQTPGQGLQFLFEYFSETQRNKGNFPGRFSGRQFSNSRSEMNVSTLELGDSALYLCASSLVSTDTQYFGPGTRLTVL.

This clone was seen just once. This chain links TRBV5-4 with TRBJ2-7, with D hard to call. V dropped 2 bases and J dropped 1 base, with 7 bases sitting between them. Germline CDR1 reads SGHNT; CDR2 reads YYREEE (reference sequence). The CDR3 contains 13 residues. The CDR3 here is CASSFRQSYEQYF. CDR3 sequence (DNA): TGTGCCAGCAGCTTCCGGCAGTCCTACGAGCAGTACTTC.

This clone was counted at least ten times. The CDR3 region has the DNA TGTGCCAGCAGCTGGCAGAACACAGATACGCAGTATTTT. Translated, it gives CASSWQNTDTQYF. The V gene is TRBV16, the J gene TRBJ2-3; no clear D. The CDR3 runs to 13 residues. Germline loops: CDR1 KGHSY, CDR2 FQNENV. The V gene lost 5 bases and the J gene lost 2 bases, with 8 bases spanning the gap.

The gene calls are TRBV3-1 (or the pseudogene TRBV3-2) and TRBJ2-5; 7 positions agree with TRBD1. Germline V gene lookup returns CDR1 LGHDT and CDR2 YNNKEL (reference sequence). V trimming: 4 bases; J trimming: 4 bases; junction bases outside the gene matches: 6. CDR3 length: 14 residues. The CDR3 nucleotides read TGTGCCAGCAGCCGCGAGGGGGCGGGAGAGACCCAGTACTTC. Its translation: CASSREGAGETQYF.

In this sample, this clone turned up a few times. The rearrangement joins TRBV5-1 to TRBJ1-1; D gene unclear. The germline V gene has CDR1 SGHRS and CDR2 YFSETQ. V was shortened by 1 base and J by 3 bases, with 10 bases between the two germline ends. This CDR3 spans 14 amino acids. The CDR3 nucleotides read TGCGCCAGCAGCTTGTGGGTCGAAGACACTGAAGCTTTCTTT. Residues: CASSLWVEDTEAFF.